This T cell receptor beta chain appears in the sequencing data of a study of blood T cell repertoires in COVID-19. Study-level information: There were acute and convalescent COVID-19 samples, and they came from the United States, Italy and Spain. In each case, the material was cDNA or gDNA derived from T cells, B-cell-depleted T cells, or PBMCs.

Trimming took off 4 bases at V and 7 bases at J, with 11 bases between the two ends. Germline loops: CDR1 SGHDN, CDR2 FVKESK. There are 13 residues in the CDR3. The authors' processing: Reference gene primer amplification in the assay estimated nucleated cell counts. The protocol was immunoSEQ multiplex PCR, while the TCRdb copy is restricted to in-frame clones and leaves out a portion. The D gene and trimming were derived from the DNA, and the V and J assignments and clone size from that table. Among about 190,000 clones, 84% were seen once, and the ten largest hold more than 4.5%. The TCR was taken from a woman in her seventies with active or convalescent COVID-19. This chain uses TRBV14 with TRBJ2-1; D perhaps matches TRBD2 (6 bases). What was sequenced was peripheral blood. CDR3 residues: CASSLGGLNEQFF. For the CDR3, the DNA is TGTGCCAGCAGCCTGGGGGGTCTTAATGAGCAGTTCTTC.